This entry describes one T cell receptor (beta chain). Its cognate antigen has yet to be identified. Per-base qualities were not stored, and no clone one base away is much larger. TCRbeta CDR3 regions were amplified from genomic DNA using the immunoSEQ Assay, a bias-controlled multiplex PCR. The authors' pipeline ran thus. Within the assay, amplification of reference gene primers was used to estimate how many nucleated cells each sample contained. To quantify the absolute abundance of each unique TCRbeta CDR3 rearrangement, sequence reads were collapsed and filtered. For each sample, productive Simpson clonality was calculated as the square root of Simpson's diversity index across productive rearrangements. The clones in this table, taken by TCRdb from immuneACCESS, are in-frame only. Not every clone is retained; where verified, under half of the shortfall comes from an unresolved V gene, and the cause of the rest is unknown. V and J calls and clone size are as listed in that table; D and trimming were resolved from the DNA. The sample records about 200,000 clones, 82% of which are singletons. The ten largest clones capture more than 4.5% of the sample.

The sample belongs to a study of blood T cell repertoires in COVID-19 (dated by TCRdb to about 2020). Study-wide context: Samples covering the acute and convalescent phases of COVID-19 were provided by collaborators in the United States, Italy and Spain. The samples were drawn from the first 160 participants of the ongoing ImmuneRACE study and from more than 1,000 subjects provided by 6 global collaborators. The prospective study material was composed of cDNA or gDNA derived from T cells, B-cell-depleted T cells, or PBMCs. The repertoires were made available in a free public database intended to serve as a resource for research on the immune response to SARS-CoV-2. Where HLA class I and class II types were available, the types were taken from metadata supplied by the sample provider, not from assay-based typing. The sample metadata nearly always contained a de-identified subject ID, COVID-19 status, age in years and sex. The dataset comprised deeply sampled blood TCRbeta repertoires from subjects exposed to, actively infected with, or recovered from COVID-19.

Enrolling through a virtual design, the prospective study's participants ranged in age from roughly 18 to 90 years and lived across roughly 23 United States geographic areas. Cohort assignment in the prospective study relied on participant-reported clinical history from a screening survey and a study questionnaire. Each participant in the prospective study had whole blood, serum and a nasopharyngeal or oropharyngeal swab collected by mobile phlebotomists. Over a roughly 2-month period, participants in the prospective study had the option of providing additional blood draws and questionnaires. Prospective study blood samples were shipped either frozen or at room temperature before DNA extraction. CDR1 and CDR2 (SGHAT, FQNNGV) derive from the germline V gene. The CDR3 contains 13 residues, cysteine and phenylalanine counted. Kept here is only the CDR3 DNA, which spans 39 bases and is read in frame from base 1. V was cut back by 1 base and J by 6 bases, leaving a gap of 7 bases between them.

Broad study findings and their caveats: Clinical and demographic metadata were provided uncurated, with the amount varying by source and participant.

The sample consisted of PBMCs or T cells enriched from blood (not recorded which). The V and J segments used are TRBV11-2 and TRBJ1-5; TRBD1 is perhaps the D gene, given 5 matching bases. The receptor was derived from a woman between 55 and 75 years old with acute COVID-19. The CDR3 reads as follows: CASSLGGRQPQHF. The nucleotides read TGTGCCAGCAGCTTAGGGGGCCGTCAGCCCCAGCATTTT.